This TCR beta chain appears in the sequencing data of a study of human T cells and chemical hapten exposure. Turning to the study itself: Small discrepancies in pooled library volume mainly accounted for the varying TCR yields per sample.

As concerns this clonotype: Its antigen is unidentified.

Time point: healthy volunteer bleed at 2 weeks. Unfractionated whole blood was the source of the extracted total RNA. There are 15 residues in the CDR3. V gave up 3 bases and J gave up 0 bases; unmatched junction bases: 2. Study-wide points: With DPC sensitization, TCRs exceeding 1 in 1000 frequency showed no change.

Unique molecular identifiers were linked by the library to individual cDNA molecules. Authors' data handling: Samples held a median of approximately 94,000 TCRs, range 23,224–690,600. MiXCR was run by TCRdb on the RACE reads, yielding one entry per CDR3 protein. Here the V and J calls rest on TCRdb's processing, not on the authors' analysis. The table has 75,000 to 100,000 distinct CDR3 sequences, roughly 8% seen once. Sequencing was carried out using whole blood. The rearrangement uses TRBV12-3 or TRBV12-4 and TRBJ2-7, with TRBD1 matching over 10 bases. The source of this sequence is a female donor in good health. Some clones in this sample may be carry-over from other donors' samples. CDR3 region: CASSLDRGFSYEQYF. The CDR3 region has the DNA TGTGCCAGCAGTTTGGACAGGGGGTTCTCCTACGAGCAGTACTTC.